This T cell receptor (beta chain) was identified in a study of T-cell memory formation after mild COVID-19. The CDR3 has 14 amino acids. Germline CDR1 is SEHNR and CDR2 is FQNEAQ (reference sequence). Trimming stripped 3 bases from V and 5 bases from J, with 10 bases between. From the 5' RACE reads, TCRdb called clonotypes with MiXCR, one entry per CDR3 protein. The sample includes 70,000 to 100,000 distinct CDR3 sequences, 13% of them seen just once. This clonotype was detected only a few times. Sequenced input: PBMCs or a T cell subset sorted from them (not recorded which). This clonotype was sampled from an adult woman who had mild COVID-19 (a few samples of this study predate the infection). Cell type and time point are not known. V gene TRBV7-9 combines with J gene TRBJ2-2; D not certain. The CDR3 is CASSFVVSTGELFF. The CDR3 DNA reads TGTGCCAGCAGCTTTGTAGTTTCAACCGGGGAGCTGTTTTTT.